A single TCR beta chain is shown here with its context. Repertoires were generated with immunoSEQ multiplex PCR, while TCRdb's copy carries only in-frame clones and drops some. Altogether some 19,000 clones are present, 84% being singletons, with the ten largest covering about 3.8%. This entry comes from a study of OX40 agonist ivuxolimab in advanced cancers. Peripheral blood came from all dose cohorts at three timepoints. The CDR3 spans 14 residues. V lost 0 bases to trimming and J lost 9 bases, with 13 bases between them. CDR1 SGHRS and CDR2 YFSETQ come from the germline V gene. Here the sequenced sample was CD4+ or CD8+ T cells sorted from blood, taken in a trial of the OX40 agonist ivuxolimab. The sequence was collected from an adult with an advanced solid tumor such as melanoma, head and neck, liver or kidney cancer. The rearrangement joins TRBV5-1 to TRBJ2-1; D not certain. The CDR3 reads CASSLDATPREQFF. CDR3 bases: TGCGCCAGCAGCTTGGATGCGACCCCGCGTGAGCAGTTCTTC.